The sequence of this T cell receptor beta chain was determined in a study of control samples from healthy donors and cancer patients (dated by TCRdb to the early 2020s). CDR1 MGHRA and CDR2 YSYEKL are derived from the germline V gene. V loses 1 base at its end and J loses 7 bases; junction bases beyond the gene matches: 6. Its CDR3 holds 15 amino acids, cysteine through phenylalanine. Of all the DNA, just the CDR3 is kept, 45 bases in frame from base 1. Libraries came from the immunoSEQ multiplex PCR assay. The table was pulled from immuneACCESS by TCRdb, which kept in-frame rearrangements only. Such tables lose some clones; where checked, under half of the loss comes from unresolved V genes, and the rest has no known cause. Counted in this sample were about 78,000 clones; around 90% of them appeared once. The ten largest clones capture 6.5% to 8% of the sample. This clone was seen just once. Its antigen is not yet known. The record has no base qualities; no much larger clone is one base away.

The V and J segments used are TRBV4-1 and TRBJ2-3; 9 of the junction bases match TRBD2. Sequenced input: blood. This sequence originates from a woman in her sixties in good health. CDR3 protein: CASSQVGLAMNTQYF. The DNA sequence is as follows: TGCGCCAGCAGCCAAGTAGGACTAGCGATGAATACGCAGTATTTT.